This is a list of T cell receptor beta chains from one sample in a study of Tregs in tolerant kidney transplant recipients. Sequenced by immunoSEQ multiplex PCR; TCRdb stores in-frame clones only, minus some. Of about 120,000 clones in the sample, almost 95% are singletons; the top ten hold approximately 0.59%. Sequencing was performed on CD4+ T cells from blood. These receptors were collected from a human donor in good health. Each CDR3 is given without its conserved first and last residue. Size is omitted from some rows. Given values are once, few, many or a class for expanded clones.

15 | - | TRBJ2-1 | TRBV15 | ATSRLETAGQYNEQF
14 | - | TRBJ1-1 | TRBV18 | ASSQSPGTGGFEAF
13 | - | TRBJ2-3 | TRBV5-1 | ASSFVAGATDTQY
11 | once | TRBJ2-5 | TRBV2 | ASSERHQETQY
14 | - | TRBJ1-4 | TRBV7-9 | ASSPWGDTANEKLF
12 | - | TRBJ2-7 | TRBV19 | ASSTTGSSYEQY
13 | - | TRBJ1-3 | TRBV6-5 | ASSYSPGSGNTIY
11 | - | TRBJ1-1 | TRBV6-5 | ASEERRNTEAF
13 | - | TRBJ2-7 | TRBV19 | ASTPGELGPYEQY
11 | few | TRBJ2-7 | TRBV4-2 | ASSRPTGDEQY
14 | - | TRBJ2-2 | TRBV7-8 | ASSPRDSANTGELF
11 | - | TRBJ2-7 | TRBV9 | ASSPRLGTKQY
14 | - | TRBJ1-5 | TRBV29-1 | SVEDRDPQGIQPQH
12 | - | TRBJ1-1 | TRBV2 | ASSGQGFGTEAF
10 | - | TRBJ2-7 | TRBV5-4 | ASSLPSAEQY
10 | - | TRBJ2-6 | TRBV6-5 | ASSSATNVLT
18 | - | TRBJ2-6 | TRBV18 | ASSPRGQHTFPSGANVLT
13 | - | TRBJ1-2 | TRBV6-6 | ASSYSIGQNYGYT
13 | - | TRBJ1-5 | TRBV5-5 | ASSVQSGGNQPQH
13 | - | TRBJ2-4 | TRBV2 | ASSPDRVGKNIQY
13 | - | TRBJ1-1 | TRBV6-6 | ASSYGGLRGTEAF
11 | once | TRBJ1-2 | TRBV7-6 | ASSLQQDYGYT
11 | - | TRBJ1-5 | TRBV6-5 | ASSTGGGQPQH
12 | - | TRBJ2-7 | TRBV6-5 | ASQYGTGSYEQY
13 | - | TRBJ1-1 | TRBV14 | ASSQARGRDTEAF
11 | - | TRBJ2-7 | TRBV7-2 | ASSLVSASLRY
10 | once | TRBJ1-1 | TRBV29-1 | SVDRGSTEAF
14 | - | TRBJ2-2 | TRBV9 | ASSVVGRPMGGELF
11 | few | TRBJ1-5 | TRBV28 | ASSNSRVQPQH
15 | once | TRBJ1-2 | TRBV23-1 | ANSTPNQGAQGYGYT